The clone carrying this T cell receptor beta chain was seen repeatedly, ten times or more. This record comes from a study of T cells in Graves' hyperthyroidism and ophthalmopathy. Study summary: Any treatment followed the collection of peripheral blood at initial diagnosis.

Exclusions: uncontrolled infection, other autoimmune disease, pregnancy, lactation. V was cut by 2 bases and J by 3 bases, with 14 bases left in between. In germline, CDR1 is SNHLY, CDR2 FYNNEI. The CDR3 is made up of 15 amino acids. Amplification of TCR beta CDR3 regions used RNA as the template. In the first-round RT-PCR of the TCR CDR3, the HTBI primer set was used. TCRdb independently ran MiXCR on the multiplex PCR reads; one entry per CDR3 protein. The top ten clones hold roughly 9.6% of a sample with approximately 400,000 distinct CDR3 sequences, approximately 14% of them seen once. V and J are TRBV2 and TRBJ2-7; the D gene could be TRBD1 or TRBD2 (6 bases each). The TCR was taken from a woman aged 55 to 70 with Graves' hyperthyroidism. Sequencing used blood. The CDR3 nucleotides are TGTGCCAGCAGTGAAACGGGAGAGGGGGTCTACGAGCAGTACTTC. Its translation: CASSETGEGVYEQYF.